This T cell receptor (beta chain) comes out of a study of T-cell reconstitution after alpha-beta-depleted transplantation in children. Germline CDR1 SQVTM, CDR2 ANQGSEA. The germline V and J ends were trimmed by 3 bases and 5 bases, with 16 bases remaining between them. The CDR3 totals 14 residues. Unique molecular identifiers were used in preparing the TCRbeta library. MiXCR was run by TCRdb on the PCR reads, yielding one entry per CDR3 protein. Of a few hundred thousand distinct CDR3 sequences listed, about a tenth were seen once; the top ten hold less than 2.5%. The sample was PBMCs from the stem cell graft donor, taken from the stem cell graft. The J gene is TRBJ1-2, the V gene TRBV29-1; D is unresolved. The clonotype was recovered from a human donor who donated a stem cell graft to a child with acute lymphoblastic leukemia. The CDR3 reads CSVDEAGQAYGYTF. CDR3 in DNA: TGCAGCGTTGATGAAGCTGGGCAGGCTTATGGCTACACCTTC.